The T cell receptor beta chain under discussion was sequenced for a study of shared clonotypes between healthy human individuals. Germline-derived CDR1 and CDR2 are SGHAT and FQNNGV. The CDR3 sequence is 13 residues long. V was pared by 5 bases and J by 4 bases, with 4 bases of the junction left unmatched. Remarks on this clone: Its specificity is unknown.

The study's findings and limits: It was the non-shared clonotypes that had lower generation probabilities than clonotypes shared by all four donors. Naive subsets, compared against memory subsets, generally had larger estimated richness values.

Genomic DNA per cell subset filled all wells of several immunoSEQ plates. Measured with immunoSEQ multiplex PCR; TCRdb has only the in-frame clones, and not every one. The sample holds more than 400,000 clones, 90% to 97% seen once. The sample was naive CD4+ T cells sorted from blood. Subset defined: CD45RA+ positively selected. This TCR derives from a woman in her thirties in good health. V usage is TRBV11-2 and J usage is TRBJ2-7; 8 bases agree with TRBD1. The CDR3 is CASSQWTGYEQYF. The CDR3 DNA is TGTGCCAGCAGCCAATGGACAGGGTACGAGCAGTACTTC.